The rows below give T cell receptor beta chains drawn from one sample of a study of blood T cell repertoires in COVID-19. This table comes from immunoSEQ multiplex PCR, and its TCRdb copy is limited to in-frame clones, with some not included. The table lists 100,000 to 110,000 clones, approximately 84% of them singletons. Sequencing was done on a sample of peripheral blood. These receptors were obtained from a man younger than 40 in a cohort sampled during active COVID-19. Each CDR3 is given with its conserved first and last residue. D genes are given only for firm matches. Size is stated for part of the rows, as once, few or many counts, or as a class when the clone is expanded.

d_gene: -
j_gene: TRBJ2-7
v_gene: TRBV27
abundance: -
CDR3aa: CASSTRQDEQYF
CDR3nt: TGTGCCAGCAGTACCCGACAGGACGAGCAGTACTTC

d_gene: TRBD1
j_gene: TRBJ2-5
v_gene: TRBV2
abundance: -
CDR3aa: CASCSTGTAYQETQYF
CDR3nt: TGTGCCAGCTGTTCCACGGGGACAGCGTACCAAGAGACCCAGTACTTC

d_gene: -
j_gene: TRBJ1-6
v_gene: TRBV9
abundance: -
CDR3aa: CASSVATGNSPLHF
CDR3nt: TGTGCCAGCAGCGTAGCTACGGGGAATTCACCCCTCCACTTT

d_gene: -
j_gene: TRBJ2-7
v_gene: TRBV6-4
abundance: -
CDR3aa: CASSEGSRGIWASYEQYF
CDR3nt: TGTGCCAGCAGTGAAGGTTCGAGGGGGATTTGGGCCTCCTACGAGCAGTACTTC

d_gene: -
j_gene: TRBJ1-1
v_gene: TRBV2
abundance: few
CDR3aa: CASSVQGNTEAFF
CDR3nt: TGTGCCAGCAGCGTACAGGGTAACACTGAAGCTTTCTTT

d_gene: -
j_gene: TRBJ1-1
v_gene: TRBV5-1
abundance: -
CDR3aa: CASSRATANTEAFF
CDR3nt: TGCGCCAGCAGCAGAGCGACAGCCAACACTGAAGCTTTCTTT

d_gene: -
j_gene: TRBJ1-1
v_gene: TRBV6-6
abundance: -
CDR3aa: CASRSRMNTEAFF
CDR3nt: TGTGCCAGCAGGTCCCGTATGAACACTGAAGCTTTCTTT

d_gene: -
j_gene: TRBJ2-3
v_gene: TRBV1
abundance: -
CDR3aa: CTSNGTLAGGRTDTQYF
CDR3nt: TGCACCAGCAACGGGACTCTAGCGGGGGGGCGGACAGATACGCAGTATTTT

d_gene: -
j_gene: TRBJ2-7
v_gene: TRBV27
abundance: few
CDR3aa: CASSLSPIYEQYF
CDR3nt: TGTGCCAGCAGTTTATCTCCTATTTACGAGCAGTACTTC

d_gene: TRBD1
j_gene: TRBJ2-7
v_gene: TRBV14
abundance: -
CDR3aa: CASSLGTGFFYEQYF
CDR3nt: TGTGCCAGCAGTCTAGGGACAGGGTTTTTCTACGAGCAGTACTTC

d_gene: -
j_gene: TRBJ1-1
v_gene: TRBV2
abundance: many
CDR3aa: CASSLGGHEAFF
CDR3nt: TGTGCCAGCAGTTTGGGAGGCCATGAAGCTTTCTTT

d_gene: -
j_gene: TRBJ1-6
v_gene: TRBV4-2
abundance: few
CDR3aa: CASSQAPTDNSPLHF
CDR3nt: TGTGCCAGCAGCCAAGCCCCTACGGATAATTCACCCCTCCACTTT

d_gene: -
j_gene: TRBJ1-2
v_gene: TRBV6-5
abundance: few
CDR3aa: CASSYRGYYGYTF
CDR3nt: TGTGCCAGCAGTTACCGAGGGTACTATGGCTACACCTTC

d_gene: TRBD2
j_gene: TRBJ2-1
v_gene: TRBV12-3/TRBV12-4
abundance: -
CDR3aa: CASLASGGNEQFF
CDR3nt: TGTGCCAGCTTAGCTAGCGGGGGGAATGAGCAGTTCTTC

d_gene: -
j_gene: TRBJ2-6
v_gene: TRBV9
abundance: -
CDR3aa: CASSVAPSRETGANVLTF
CDR3nt: TGTGCCAGCAGCGTAGCCCCTTCGAGAGAAACTGGGGCCAACGTCCTGACTTTC

d_gene: TRBD1
j_gene: TRBJ1-2
v_gene: TRBV3-1/TRBV3-2
abundance: -
CDR3aa: CASSPRTGTDGYTF
CDR3nt: TGTGCCAGCAGCCCCCGGACAGGGACGGATGGCTACACCTTC

d_gene: -
j_gene: TRBJ2-7
v_gene: TRBV6-5
abundance: once
CDR3aa: CASSIDKFVSPQYF
CDR3nt: TGTGCCAGCAGTATCGACAAATTCGTCTCTCCCCAGTACTTC

d_gene: TRBD1
j_gene: TRBJ1-5
v_gene: TRBV19
abundance: once
CDR3aa: CASSSAGQGSQPQHF
CDR3nt: TGTGCCAGTAGTAGCGCCGGACAGGGAAGTCAGCCCCAGCATTTT

d_gene: TRBD2
j_gene: TRBJ2-1
v_gene: TRBV6-6
abundance: -
CDR3aa: CASRGLAGDHYNEQFF
CDR3nt: TGTGCCAGCAGGGGACTAGCGGGGGACCACTACAATGAGCAGTTCTTC

d_gene: -
j_gene: TRBJ2-1
v_gene: TRBV3-1/TRBV3-2
abundance: -
CDR3aa: CASSPGLLSNEQFF
CDR3nt: TGTGCCAGCAGCCCCGGACTCCTCTCCAATGAGCAGTTCTTC

d_gene: TRBD1
j_gene: TRBJ1-1
v_gene: TRBV5-1
abundance: few
CDR3aa: CASSLQGWAEAFF
CDR3nt: TGCGCCAGCAGCTTACAGGGGTGGGCTGAAGCTTTCTTT

d_gene: -
j_gene: TRBJ1-3
v_gene: TRBV7-9
abundance: -
CDR3aa: CASSRGDSGNTIYF
CDR3nt: TGTGCCAGCAGCCGGGGGGACTCTGGAAACACCATATATTTT

d_gene: TRBD1
j_gene: TRBJ1-1
v_gene: TRBV3-1/TRBV3-2
abundance: -
CDR3aa: CASSLHRGLGTEAFF
CDR3nt: TGTGCCAGCAGCCTCCACAGGGGGCTGGGTACTGAAGCTTTCTTT

d_gene: -
j_gene: TRBJ2-7
v_gene: TRBV7-9
abundance: once
CDR3aa: CASSLDIGGGEQYF
CDR3nt: TGTGCCAGCAGCTTAGACATTGGGGGAGGCGAGCAGTACTTC

d_gene: TRBD2
j_gene: TRBJ2-6
v_gene: TRBV5-4
abundance: -
CDR3aa: CASSPGGPGANVLTF
CDR3nt: TGTGCCAGCAGCCCGGGAGGGCCTGGGGCCAACGTCCTGACTTTC

d_gene: TRBD2
j_gene: TRBJ2-7
v_gene: TRBV20-1
abundance: -
CDR3aa: CSASGLAGGPYEQYF
CDR3nt: TGCAGTGCTAGTGGGCTAGCGGGGGGACCCTACGAGCAGTACTTC

d_gene: -
j_gene: TRBJ1-5
v_gene: TRBV28
abundance: -
CDR3aa: CASSPTTGSNQPQHF
CDR3nt: TGTGCCAGCAGTCCAACCACAGGATCTAATCAGCCCCAGCATTTT

d_gene: -
j_gene: TRBJ2-3
v_gene: TRBV21-1
abundance: -
CDR3aa: CASSHSGGHSNTQYF
CDR3nt: TGTGCCAGCAGCCACAGCGGGGGCCATTCCAATACGCAGTATTTT

d_gene: TRBD2
j_gene: TRBJ2-7
v_gene: TRBV5-4
abundance: -
CDR3aa: CASSLGTSGGYEQYF
CDR3nt: TGTGCCAGCAGCTTGGGGACTAGCGGGGGCTACGAGCAGTACTTC

d_gene: -
j_gene: TRBJ2-7
v_gene: TRBV27
abundance: few
CDR3aa: CARDIPGHNYEQYF
CDR3nt: TGTGCCAGGGACATTCCGGGACACAACTACGAGCAGTACTTC

d_gene: -
j_gene: TRBJ2-2
v_gene: TRBV5-1
abundance: -
CDR3aa: CASSRFLLLLTGELFF
CDR3nt: TGCGCCAGCAGCCGGTTTCTCCTTCTCCTCACCGGGGAGCTGTTTTTT

d_gene: TRBD2
j_gene: TRBJ2-1
v_gene: TRBV7-2
abundance: -
CDR3aa: CASSLGRGTYNEQFF
CDR3nt: TGTGCCAGCAGCTTGGGGCGGGGGACCTACAATGAGCAGTTCTTC

d_gene: TRBD2
j_gene: TRBJ2-1
v_gene: TRBV4-2
abundance: -
CDR3aa: CASSQVSGGFDEQFF
CDR3nt: TGTGCCAGCAGCCAAGTTTCGGGAGGTTTTGATGAGCAGTTCTTC

d_gene: TRBD1
j_gene: TRBJ2-1
v_gene: TRBV6-4
abundance: -
CDR3aa: CASSDGQERSEQFF
CDR3nt: TGTGCCAGCAGCGACGGACAGGAACGAAGTGAGCAGTTCTTC

d_gene: -
j_gene: TRBJ1-2
v_gene: TRBV5-1
abundance: -
CDR3aa: CASSLEGEDYGYTF
CDR3nt: TGCGCCAGCAGCTTGGAAGGGGAGGACTATGGCTACACCTTC

d_gene: -
j_gene: TRBJ1-2
v_gene: TRBV6-5
abundance: -
CDR3aa: CASRKTALYGYTF
CDR3nt: TGTGCCAGCAGAAAGACAGCTCTTTATGGCTACACCTTC

d_gene: -
j_gene: TRBJ2-3
v_gene: TRBV18
abundance: -
CDR3aa: CASSPQEFGTDTQYF
CDR3nt: TGTGCCAGCTCACCCCAAGAGTTTGGTACAGATACGCAGTATTTT

d_gene: TRBD2
j_gene: TRBJ2-7
v_gene: TRBV2
abundance: -
CDR3aa: CASSEISGSSYEQYF
CDR3nt: TGTGCCAGCAGTGAGATTAGCGGGAGCTCCTACGAGCAGTACTTC

d_gene: -
j_gene: TRBJ1-2
v_gene: TRBV7-9
abundance: -
CDR3aa: CASSLRNQGLYGYTF
CDR3nt: TGTGCCAGCAGCTTAAGGAACCAGGGCCTATATGGCTACACCTTC

d_gene: -
j_gene: TRBJ1-2
v_gene: TRBV5-6
abundance: once
CDR3aa: CASSPGQWGYTF
CDR3nt: TGTGCCAGCAGCCCAGGACAGTGGGGCTACACCTTC

d_gene: -
j_gene: TRBJ1-5
v_gene: TRBV12-3/TRBV12-4
abundance: -
CDR3aa: CASSLNGNQPQHF
CDR3nt: TGTGCCAGCAGTTTAAACGGGAATCAGCCCCAGCATTTT

d_gene: -
j_gene: TRBJ1-4
v_gene: TRBV7-8
abundance: once
CDR3aa: CASSPSLVEKLFF
CDR3nt: TGTGCCAGCAGCCCCTCGCTAGTTGAAAAACTGTTTTTT

d_gene: TRBD2
j_gene: TRBJ2-5
v_gene: TRBV2
abundance: -
CDR3aa: CASRAGTSGGPRETQYF
CDR3nt: TGTGCCAGCAGGGCGGGGACTAGCGGGGGCCCCCGGGAGACCCAGTACTTC

d_gene: -
j_gene: TRBJ2-1
v_gene: TRBV7-9
abundance: -
CDR3aa: CASSRPSSNEQFF
CDR3nt: TGTGCCAGCAGCCGGCCTAGCAGCAATGAGCAGTTCTTC

d_gene: -
j_gene: TRBJ1-2
v_gene: TRBV28
abundance: -
CDR3aa: CASSQGNWDGYTF
CDR3nt: TGTGCCAGCAGTCAGGGGAATTGGGATGGCTACACCTTC

d_gene: -
j_gene: TRBJ2-1
v_gene: TRBV7-2
abundance: once
CDR3aa: CASSLGTYNEQFF
CDR3nt: TGTGCCAGCAGCTTAGGTACCTACAATGAGCAGTTCTTC

d_gene: -
j_gene: TRBJ2-5
v_gene: TRBV28
abundance: -
CDR3aa: CASKWRYQMETQYF
CDR3nt: TGTGCCAGCAAATGGAGGTATCAGATGGAGACCCAGTACTTC

d_gene: TRBD1
j_gene: TRBJ1-6
v_gene: TRBV27
abundance: -
CDR3aa: CASSFGQENSPLHF
CDR3nt: TGTGCCAGCAGTTTCGGACAGGAGAATTCACCCCTCCACTTT

d_gene: -
j_gene: TRBJ2-2
v_gene: TRBV4-1
abundance: -
CDR3aa: CASSRRAGATGELFF
CDR3nt: TGCGCCAGCAGCCGAAGGGCAGGGGCCACCGGGGAGCTGTTTTTT

d_gene: -
j_gene: TRBJ1-1
v_gene: TRBV6-2/TRBV6-3
abundance: -
CDR3aa: CASSFTGRTEAFF
CDR3nt: TGTGCCAGCAGTTTCACCGGCAGGACTGAAGCTTTCTTT

d_gene: TRBD2
j_gene: TRBJ2-3
v_gene: TRBV5-4
abundance: -
CDR3aa: CASSPGLAGGSSDTQYF
CDR3nt: TGTGCCAGCAGCCCCGGACTAGCGGGGGGCAGTTCAGATACGCAGTATTTT

d_gene: TRBD1
j_gene: TRBJ1-3
v_gene: TRBV5-6
abundance: -
CDR3aa: CASLRQGGNTIYF
CDR3nt: TGTGCCAGCCTCAGACAGGGGGGAAACACCATATATTTT

d_gene: -
j_gene: TRBJ2-3
v_gene: TRBV20-1
abundance: few
CDR3aa: CSASDRRRSSTDTQYF
CDR3nt: TGCAGTGCTAGTGATCGCCGGCGGTCTAGCACAGATACGCAGTATTTT

d_gene: TRBD1
j_gene: TRBJ1-5
v_gene: TRBV5-8
abundance: -
CDR3aa: CASSSHRQGLPNQPQHF
CDR3nt: TGTGCCAGCAGCTCTCATCGACAGGGTCTGCCTAATCAGCCCCAGCATTTT

d_gene: TRBD2
j_gene: TRBJ2-7
v_gene: TRBV5-8
abundance: -
CDR3aa: CASSLGTSGLYEQYF
CDR3nt: TGTGCCAGCAGCTTGGGGACTAGCGGGCTCTACGAGCAGTACTTC

d_gene: TRBD1
j_gene: TRBJ1-6
v_gene: TRBV3-1/TRBV3-2
abundance: -
CDR3aa: CASSPGQRNSPLHF
CDR3nt: TGTGCCAGCAGCCCGGGACAGAGAAATTCACCCCTCCACTTT

d_gene: TRBD1
j_gene: TRBJ1-2
v_gene: TRBV7-9
abundance: few
CDR3aa: CASSLLTGRGSYGYTF
CDR3nt: TGTGCCAGCAGCTTATTGACAGGGAGAGGGAGCTATGGCTACACCTTC

d_gene: -
j_gene: TRBJ1-1
v_gene: TRBV13
abundance: -
CDR3aa: CASRQRSTEMNTEAFF
CDR3nt: TGTGCCAGCAGACAAAGGTCGACGGAGATGAACACTGAAGCTTTCTTT

d_gene: -
j_gene: TRBJ2-1
v_gene: TRBV29-1
abundance: once
CDR3aa: CSVEDFNEQFF
CDR3nt: TGCAGCGTGGAGGATTTCAATGAGCAGTTCTTC

d_gene: TRBD1
j_gene: TRBJ2-3
v_gene: TRBV19
abundance: -
CDR3aa: CASSILTGTTDTQYF
CDR3nt: TGTGCCAGTAGTATTCTGACAGGGACCACGGATACGCAGTATTTT